This T cell receptor (beta chain) originates from a study of T-cell reconstitution after alpha-beta-depleted transplantation in children. Regarding the study as a whole: Among T cells one year after transplant, newly produced cells accounted for most counts and diversity. Several hundred expanded graft clones reportedly were the source of alpha-beta T cells about two months after transplant. There were some patients whose high TCRbeta diversity at day 60 came from surviving recipient T cells and thymic progenitors.

A TCRbeta library incorporating unique molecular identifiers was prepared. TCRdb used MiXCR to reprocess the PCR reads, holding one entry per CDR3 protein. Of about 290,000 distinct CDR3 sequences listed, less than 9.5% are singletons. Ten or more counts support this clonotype. The antigen remains unidentified. Germline V gives CDR1 MGHDK, CDR2 SYGVNS. The CDR3 has 14 residues. V was shortened by 5 bases and J by 4 bases, with 13 bases between the two germline ends. This specimen was peripheral blood, taken 360 days after TCRalphabeta/CD19-depleted stem cell transplant. The rearrangement uses TRBV25-1 and TRBJ2-3; D is possibly TRBD1 (8 bases). The TCR was taken from a female patient between 2 and 15 years old who had a stem cell transplant for Fanconi anemia, so the T cells may come from the graft donor. The CDR3 bases are TGTGCCAGCAGTCGGACAGGGAGGGCAGATACGCAGTATTTT. Translation: CASSRTGRADTQYF. Using reference TRBV25-1 and TRBJ2-3 for the parts outside the CDR3, the full variable domain is EADIYQTPRYLVIGTGKKITLECSQTMGHDKMYWYQQDPGMELHLIHYSYGVNSTEKGDLSSESTVSRIRTEHFPLTLESARPSHTSQYLCASSRTGRADTQYFGPGTRLTVL.